This T cell receptor beta chain was recorded in a study of CD8+CD57+ T cells in acquired aplastic anemia. Turning to the study itself: Among healthy donors, CD4+ cells averaged around 11 million reads. Regarding the study as a whole: Approximately 30 was the count of CD8+ CDR3 sequences that patients shared with controls.

With respect to this clonotype: Antigen: not known.

Genomic DNA templated the TCR beta VDJ and CDR3 profiling. TCRdb reprocessed the reads with MiXCR, giving one entry per CDR3 protein. The data show some 200,000 distinct CDR3 sequences, around 63% seen once. This CDR3 has 15 residues. Trimming took off 6 bases at V and 0 bases at J, with 11 bases between the two ends. The V gene's germline CDR1 is SNHLY and CDR2 FYNNEI. This clonotype was sampled from a human donor in good health. Sequencing input: sorted CD4+, CD8+, or CD8+CD57+ T cells (not recorded which) from PBMCs. The rearrangement joins TRBV2 to TRBJ1-4; possibly TRBD1 for D (6 bases). The CDR3 coding sequence is TGTGCCAGCAGGAGAGGGACAACAACTAATGAAAAACTGTTTTTT. Translated, it gives CASRRGTTTNEKLFF.